This TCR beta chain was retrieved from a study of shared clonotypes between healthy human individuals. Study outcomes and limitations: Sampling covered blood only; tissue repertoires likely differ.

Per germline, CDR1 MNHNS and CDR2 SASEGT. The junction had 7 bases not matched to a gene; V was cut back by 6 bases and J by 2 bases. The CDR3 consists of 15 residues. About this clone itself: Its specificity is not known.

Sequencing on ten immunoSEQ deep assay plates was performed for unsorted PBMC DNA. Only in-frame clones appear in the TCRdb table, and some are missing; sequencing was by immunoSEQ multiplex PCR. The table lists more than 400,000 clones, approximately 78% of them singletons. The sequence was obtained from a woman in her forties in good health. Some clones in this sample may be carry-over from other donors' samples. The specimen was PBMCs. The chain couples TRBV6-1 to TRBJ2-3, with TRBD1 matching over 8 bases. The CDR3 loop reads CASSGDRGFTDTQYF. CDR3 bases: TGTGCCAGCAGCGGCGACAGGGGATTCACAGATACGCAGTATTTT.